Presented here are 17 T cell receptor beta chains from one specimen sequenced in a study of blood T cell repertoires in COVID-19. Clones were sequenced by immunoSEQ multiplex PCR, and TCRdb holds only the in-frame ones, with some missing. Of around 93,000 clones listed, approximately 77% are singletons. Sequenced: peripheral blood. The receptor source for this set is a woman older than 75 with acute or convalescent COVID-19.

The chain employs TRBV2 and TRBJ2-7; 8 bases are a match to TRBD1. Germline CDR1 SNHLY, CDR2 FYNNEI. Trimming removed 6 bases from V and 4 bases from J; junction bases left unmatched: 8. CDR3 length: 14 residues. CDR3 sequence (DNA): TGTGCCAGCAGATTGGGACAGGAGCATTACGAGCAGTACTTC. Translating it yields CASRLGQEHYEQYF.

This chain connects TRBV2 to TRBJ1-6; 7 bases map to TRBD1. CDR3 length equals 15 residues. From germline, CDR1 is SNHLY and CDR2 FYNNEI. Trimming removed 6 bases from V and 5 bases from J; junction bases left unmatched: 7. This CDR3 is CASRSRTGDNSPLHF. The CDR3 coding sequence is TGTGCCAGCAGGTCTCGGACAGGAGATAATTCACCCCTCCACTTT.

The rearrangement uses TRBV20-1 and TRBJ1-1; perhaps TRBD1 as D (6 bases). The length of the CDR3 is 13 residues. The germline gives CDR1 DFQATT, CDR2 SNEGSKA (reference sequence). Trimming removed 3 bases at V and 5 bases at J, with 13 bases between. CDR3 residues: CSASKGGRTEAFF. The CDR3, as DNA: TGCAGTGCTAGTAAGGGGGGGCGGACTGAAGCTTTCTTT.

The chain joins TRBV5-1 to TRBJ1-1; TRBD1 might be the D (5 bases). CDR1 is SGHRS and CDR2 is YFSETQ in the germline V gene. Trimming pared 3 bases from V and 7 bases from J, leaving 16 bases between. There are 14 residues in the CDR3. The CDR3 DNA reads TGCGCCAGCAGCTCGCCCCGGGGGGGGAGTGAAGCTTTCTTT. This sequence encodes CASSSPRGGSEAFF. Supplemented by reference TRBV5-1 and TRBJ1-1, the full variable domain reads KAGVTQTPRYLIKTRGQQVTLSCSPISGHRSVSWYQQTPGQGLQFLFEYFSETQRNKGNFPGRFSGRQFSNSRSEMNVSTLELGDSALYLCASSSPRGGSEAFFGQGTRLTVV.

This clone was observed a few times. The chain joins TRBV7-3 to TRBJ2-1, with D perhaps matching TRBD1 (6 bases). Germline V gives CDR1 SGHTA, CDR2 FQGTGA. The CDR3 consists of 14 residues. The V and J ends lost 0 bases and 11 bases respectively, with 14 bases between them. CDR3 loop: CASSLTTTRGKQFF. CDR3 DNA sequence: TGTGCCAGCAGCTTAACGACTACTAGGGGGAAGCAGTTCTTC.

J is TRBJ1-2 and V is TRBV4-3; maybe TRBD1 (5 bases). Per the germline V gene, CDR1 is LGHNA and CDR2 is YSLEER. This CDR3 spans 13 amino acids. V was pared by 3 bases and J by 2 bases, with 7 bases between. The CDR3 bases are TGCGCCAGCAGCCACCAGGGAAACTATGGCTACACCTTC. It encodes CASSHQGNYGYTF.

This sequence joins TRBV27 and TRBJ2-4; D is possibly TRBD2 (5 bases). Germline V CDR1 and CDR2: MNHEY, SMNVEV (reference sequence). The CDR3 runs to 17 residues. V was trimmed by 8 bases and J by 0 bases, leaving 20 bases between them. The CDR3 here is CASRQETGVQAKNIQYF. The CDR3 DNA is TGTGCCAGCCGTCAGGAAACCGGGGTGCAAGCCAAAAACATTCAGTACTTC.

In this sample, this clone turned up once. The rearrangement uses TRBV6-4 and TRBJ2-1, with 10 bases lining up with TRBD2. J was trimmed by 9 bases and V by 2 bases; bases with no gene match: 7. Germline V gene data show CDR1 as MRHNA and CDR2 as SNTAGT. CDR3 size: 15 residues. The CDR3 loop is CASSDALAGEREQFF. The CDR3 bases are TGTGCCAGCAGTGACGCGCTAGCGGGAGAACGTGAGCAGTTCTTC.

This chain joins TRBV18 and TRBJ2-1; D not certain. This CDR3 region has 13 residues. Germline loops: CDR1 KGHSH, CDR2 LQKENI. The ends were cut back, 2 bases at V and 3 bases at J, with 5 bases in the middle. The CDR3: CASSPALYNEQFF. The CDR3, as DNA: TGTGCCAGCTCACCAGCGCTCTACAATGAGCAGTTCTTC.

This chain links TRBV5-4 with TRBJ1-4, with D perhaps matching TRBD1 (6 bases). In germline, CDR1 is SGHNT, CDR2 YYREEE (reference sequence). The CDR3 consists of 14 residues. The ends were cut back, 3 bases at V and 6 bases at J, with 12 bases in the middle. In DNA form, the CDR3 reads TGTGCCAGCAGCTCAGGGGCCGGGGATGAAAAACTGTTTTTT. It specifies CASSSGAGDEKLFF.

The CDR3 nucleotides read TGTGCCAGCAGTGTGGGGGCAGGGGCTAACTACGAGCAGTACTTC. Protein: CASSVGAGANYEQYF. V is TRBV6-4 and J is TRBJ2-7; D possibly corresponds to TRBD1 (6 bases). The CDR3 runs to 15 residues. Germline loops: CDR1 MRHNA, CDR2 SNTAGT. V was clipped by 4 bases and J by 3 bases, with 16 bases between them.

The gene calls are TRBV10-3 and TRBJ2-2; 11 nucleotides line up with TRBD2. The CDR3 spans 15 residues. Per germline, CDR1 ENHRY and CDR2 SYGVKD. Trimming removed 8 bases from V and 1 base from J; junction bases left unmatched: 3. This chain's CDR3 is CAIDTSGGNTGELFF. DNA of the CDR3: TGTGCCATCGATACTAGCGGGGGGAACACCGGGGAGCTGTTTTTT.

The V and J genes are TRBV2 and TRBJ1-5, with 7 bases aligning to TRBD1. CDR3 length: 13 residues. CDR1 and CDR2 from the germline V gene are SNHLY and FYNNEI. V shed 8 bases and J 2 bases; nucleotides not matched to a gene: 3. CDR3 protein: CASQGVGNQPQHF. In DNA form, the CDR3 reads TGTGCCAGCCAGGGGGTTGGCAATCAGCCCCAGCATTTT.

The V call is TRBV5-4, the J call TRBJ2-3; 8 bases fit TRBD1. After removal of 2 bases from V and 1 base from J, the junction contained 3 bases not matched to a gene. The CDR3 spans 15 residues. Germline CDR1 SGHNT, CDR2 YYREEE (reference sequence). CDR3 nucleotides: TGTGCCAGCAGCTTCATGACAGGGGGCACAGATACGCAGTATTTT. Amino acids: CASSFMTGGTDTQYF.

This chain connects TRBV5-6 to TRBJ2-5; 7 bases fit TRBD1. V was clipped by 2 bases and J by 7 bases; unmatched bases: 5. This CDR3 is built from 13 residues. Looked up from germline, CDR1 is SGHDT and CDR2 is YYEEEE. Here the CDR3 reads CASSLRGLGTQYF. CDR3 coding DNA: TGTGCCAGCAGCTTAAGGGGGCTCGGGACCCAGTACTTC. The variable domain in full, completed from reference TRBV5-6 and TRBJ2-5, reads DAGVTQSPTHLIKTRGQQVTLRCSPKSGHDTVSWYQQALGQGPQFIFQYYEEEERQRGNFPDRFSGHQFPNYSSELNVNALLLGDSALYLCASSLRGLGTQYFGPGTRLLVL.

Turning to this clone: The junction differs from germline at one of its ends, possibly a read error. The chain has TRBV28 and TRBJ2-7, with TRBD2 identical over 9 bases. CDR1 is MDHEN, CDR2 SYDVKM, per germline. CDR3 length equals 15 residues. CDR3 protein: CASSLVTSGNYAQYF. CDR3 nucleotides: TGTGCCAGCAGTTTGGTGACTAGCGGCAACTACGCGCAGTACTTC.

The chain joins TRBV15 to TRBJ1-2; D might be TRBD1 (6 bases). The CDR3 is made up of 14 amino acids. Trimming stripped 0 bases from V and 8 bases from J, with 13 bases between. The germline V gene encodes CDR1 LNHNV and CDR2 YYDKDF (reference sequence). For the CDR3, the DNA is TGTGCCACCAGCAGAGACAGGGGTCCGCGGGGCTACACCTTC. Its protein is CATSRDRGPRGYTF.